These 3 T cell receptor beta chains were sequenced from one sample in a study of T cell changes during pregnancy in multiple sclerosis. Using immunoSEQ multiplex PCR, the repertoire was profiled, and TCRdb retains in-frame clones only, with some absent. Of over 45,000 clones in the sample, 80% to 95% were seen once. This specimen was peripheral blood, taken in the third trimester of pregnancy. These TCRs come from a female donor with multiple sclerosis, enrolled in a pregnancy study.

The chain recombines TRBV7-2 with TRBJ2-3; the match to TRBD1 covers 7 bases. Losses at the gene ends were 5 bases for V and 2 bases for J; bases not matched to a gene: 16. Germline CDR1 SGHTA, CDR2 FQGNSA. The CDR3 runs 18 residues. The CDR3 nucleotides read TGTGCCAGCAGCGCCCAAATAGTTACAGGGGATACCACAGATACGCAGTATTTT. Translation: CASSAQIVTGDTTDTQYF. Complete variable domain (other parts from reference TRBV7-2 and TRBJ2-3): GAGVSQSPSNKVTEKGKDVELRCDPISGHTALYWYRQSLGQGLEFLIYFQGNSAPDKSGLPSDRFSAERTGGSVSTLTIQRTQQEDSAVYLCASSAQIVTGDTTDTQYFGPGTRLTVL.

This chain links TRBV5-8 with TRBJ2-2, with 8 bases matching TRBD1. The CDR3 extends over 17 amino acids. After removal of 0 bases from V and 3 bases from J, the junction contained 7 bases not matched to a gene. Germline-derived CDR1 and CDR2 are SGHTS and YDEGEE. The CDR3 region is CASSLALGQGYTGELFF. CDR3 DNA: TGTGCCAGCAGCTTGGCCCTAGGACAGGGCTACACCGGGGAGCTGTTTTTT.

J is TRBJ2-7 and V is TRBV5-8, with 12 positions matching TRBD2. J was trimmed by 3 bases and V by 4 bases; bases with no gene match: 11. This CDR3 region has 17 residues. Germline V gives CDR1 SGHTS, CDR2 YDEGEE. The CDR3 spells CASSLRASGRANYEQYF. Here the CDR3 DNA reads TGTGCCAGCAGCCTGAGAGCTAGCGGGAGGGCGAACTACGAGCAGTACTTC. Looking up the rest from reference TRBV5-8 and TRBJ2-7 gives the full variable domain: EAGVTQSPTHLIKTRGQQATLRCSPISGHTSVYWYQQALGLGLQFLLWYDEGEERNRGNFPPRFSGRQFPNYSSELNVNALELEDSALYLCASSLRASGRANYEQYFGPGTRLTVT.